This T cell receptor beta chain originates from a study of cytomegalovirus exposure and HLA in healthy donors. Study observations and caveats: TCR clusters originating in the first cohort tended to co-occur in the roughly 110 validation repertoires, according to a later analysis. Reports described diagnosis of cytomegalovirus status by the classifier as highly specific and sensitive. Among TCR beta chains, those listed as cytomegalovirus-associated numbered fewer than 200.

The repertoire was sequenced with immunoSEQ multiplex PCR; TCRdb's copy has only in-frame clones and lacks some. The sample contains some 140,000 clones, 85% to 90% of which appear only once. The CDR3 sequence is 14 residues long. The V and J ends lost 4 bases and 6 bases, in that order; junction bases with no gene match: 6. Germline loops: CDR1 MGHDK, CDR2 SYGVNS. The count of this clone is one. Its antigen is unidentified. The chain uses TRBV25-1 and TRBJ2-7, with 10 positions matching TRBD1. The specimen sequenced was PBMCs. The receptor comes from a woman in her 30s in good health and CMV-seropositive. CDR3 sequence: CASSAWGTGAEQYF. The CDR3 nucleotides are TGTGCCAGCAGTGCTTGGGGGACAGGGGCCGAGCAGTACTTC.